Here is one T cell receptor (beta chain) with its context. Its antigen is as yet unknown. These data originate in a study of cytotoxic CD8 clonotypes in ibrutinib-treated CLL. As for the study in general: About 25 partial and 2 complete responses; at median approximately 70 months, around 14 remitted, around twelve progressed. After a median roughly twelve months on treatment (6 to 36), response samples were drawn.

Only in-frame clones appear in the TCRdb table, and some are missing; sequencing was by immunoSEQ multiplex PCR. The repertoire holds tens of thousands of clones, with about half as singletons. Trimming at V came to 5 bases and at J to 3 bases, leaving 5 bases not matched to a gene. This CDR3 has 16 amino acids. Germline assignment: CDR1 MDHEN and CDR2 SYDVKM. Study-wide results and caveats: Clonality increased at ibrutinib response, then returned toward baseline at progression.

V gene TRBV28 combines with J gene TRBJ2-1, with TRBD2 matching over 12 bases. This clonotype was obtained from a human donor with chronic lymphocytic leukemia. The sequences come from PBMCs, collected before ibrutinib treatment. CDR3 sequence: CASSGTSGGIYNEQFF. CDR3 sequence (DNA): TGTGCCAGCAGTGGAACTAGCGGGGGGATCTACAATGAGCAGTTCTTC.